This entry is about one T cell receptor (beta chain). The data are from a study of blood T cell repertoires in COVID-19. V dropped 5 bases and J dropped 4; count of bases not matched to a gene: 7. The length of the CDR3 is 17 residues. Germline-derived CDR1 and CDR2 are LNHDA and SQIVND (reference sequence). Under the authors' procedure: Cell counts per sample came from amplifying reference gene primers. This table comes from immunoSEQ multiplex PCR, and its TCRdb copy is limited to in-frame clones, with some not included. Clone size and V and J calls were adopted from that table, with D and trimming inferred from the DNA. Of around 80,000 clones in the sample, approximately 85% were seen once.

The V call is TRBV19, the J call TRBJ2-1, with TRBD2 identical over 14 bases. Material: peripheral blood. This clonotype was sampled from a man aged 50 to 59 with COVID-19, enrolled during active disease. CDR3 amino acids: CASSAGTSGRRYNEQFF. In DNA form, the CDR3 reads TGTGCCAGTAGTGCAGGGACTAGCGGGAGAAGGTACAATGAGCAGTTCTTC.